The present entry profiles one T cell receptor beta chain with its context. The antigen remains unidentified. The assay was immunoSEQ multiplex PCR, and TCRdb's table has in-frame clones only and misses some. The table includes 200,000 to 300,000 clones, about 80% detected once. Thawed PBMCs were FACS-sorted into unstimulated CD4+CD25+CD127- regulatory T cells, CD4+CD25- non-regulatory cells, CD4 and CD8 cells. The data originate from a study of Tregs in tolerant kidney transplant recipients. Broader study findings: Few patients were studied, so findings need validation in larger groups. Expanding Tregs on activated donor B cells appeared to best identify donor-specific TCRbeta clones. No direct test of biological reproducibility was done here.

What was sequenced was CD4+ T cells from blood. This clonotype originated in a human donor in good health.

CDR3 in amino acids: CASRDARRNQPQHF. For the CDR3, the DNA is TGTGCCAGTAGGGACGCAAGGCGCAATCAGCCCCAGCATTTT. The chain recombines TRBV19 with TRBJ1-5; D is undetermined. Trimming left V 6 bases short and J 2 bases short, with 11 bases between. In germline, CDR1 is LNHDA, CDR2 SQIVND (reference sequence). The CDR3 totals 14 residues.